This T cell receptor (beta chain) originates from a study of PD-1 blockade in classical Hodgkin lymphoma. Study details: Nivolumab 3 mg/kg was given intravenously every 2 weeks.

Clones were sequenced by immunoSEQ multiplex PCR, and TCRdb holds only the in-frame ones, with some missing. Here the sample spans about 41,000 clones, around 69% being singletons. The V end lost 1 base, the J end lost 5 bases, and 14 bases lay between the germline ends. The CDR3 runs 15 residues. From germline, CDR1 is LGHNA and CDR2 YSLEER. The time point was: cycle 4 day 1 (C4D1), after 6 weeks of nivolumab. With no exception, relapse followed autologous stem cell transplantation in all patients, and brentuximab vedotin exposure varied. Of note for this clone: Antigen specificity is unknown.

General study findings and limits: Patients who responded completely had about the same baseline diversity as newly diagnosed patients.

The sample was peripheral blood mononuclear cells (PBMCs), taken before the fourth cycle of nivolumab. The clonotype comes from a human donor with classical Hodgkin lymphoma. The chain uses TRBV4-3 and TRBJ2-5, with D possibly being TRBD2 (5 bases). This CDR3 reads CASSQVAFRGETQYF. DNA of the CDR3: TGCGCCAGCAGCCAAGTGGCGTTTCGAGGGGAGACCCAGTACTTC.